This T cell receptor beta chain emerged from a study of cytomegalovirus exposure and HLA in healthy donors (dated by TCRdb to between 2016 and 2019). For the wider study: An earlier analysis of under 600 of the donors reported 250 to 350 Gb of sequence data and some 120 million unique TCR beta sequences from some 180 million T cells. Roughly 300 gigabases of sequencing data and around 87 million unique TCR sequences were included in an early release covering 550 to 650 HLA-typed donors. The genetic ancestry cluster associated with self-reported Caucasian donors included 70% to 85% of the approximately 430 genotyped donors. The study aimed to test whether signatures of past pathogen exposure could be identified by cataloging public T cell receptors. The T cell repertoires of around 670 subjects were profiled by immunosequencing and related to cytomegalovirus serostatus. Besides the first cohort of 666 subjects, a separate validation cohort made up of 90 to 150 different subjects was used. The study combined high-throughput TCR immunosequencing, statistical association of individual TCRs with disease status, and machine learning to predict cytomegalovirus infection status. A later analysis re-analyzed previously published TCR beta repertoires from roughly 690 donors and added high-resolution HLA genotyping to study TCR occurrence patterns. Rather than drawing on any new phenotypic data, the later analysis identified candidate immune exposures from TCR beta sequences and the way those sequences occurred across donors. An earlier analysis of more than 450 of the donors used high-throughput TCR beta sequencing to judge whether each TCR beta V gene segment behaved as functional or pseudogenic. Donor age, sex, ethnicity and CMV serostatus were compiled alongside the repertoire data. A later genetic analysis took genome-wide SNP genotypes for 398 of the 666 donors and used that subset as a discovery cohort. Every discovery cohort repertoire had been produced on one sequencing platform. Both class I and class II loci were covered by HLA typing, at four-digit resolution. Typing coverage varied by locus: 629-630 donors for A, B, C, DRB1 and DQB1; more than 500 for DQA1; 600 to 610 for DPA1; some 470 for DPB1. Four to six DR-DQ haplotypes were handled as single units for association and clustering, since linkage in the cohort was strong. Among approximately 370 genotyped donors of the cohort, an average of roughly 230,000 unique TCR beta nucleotide sequences was sequenced per donor, of which about 18% were non-productive. Paper-wide results and their limitations: The authors suggested that the approach could potentially be extended to other disease states and immunological phenotypes. According to a later genetic analysis, donors in an Asian-associated ancestry cluster had fewer N-insertions in productive TCRs than the approximately 650-donor mean. According to a later analysis, TCR association rates differed among HLA loci, with DRB1 alleles showing the most associated TCRs and HLA-C alleles showing the fewest. In a later analysis, several top co-occurrence clusters were reported to appear linked to parvovirus B19, influenza, CMV and Epstein-Barr virus. A total of 150 to 200 TCR beta chains were listed by the study as associated with cytomegalovirus. The classifier was reported to diagnose cytomegalovirus status with high specificity and sensitivity in both the original cohort and the validation cohort. Strong co-occurrence of HLA alleles, especially DR and DQ, made assigning TCR associations to individual alleles difficult. Specific HLA alleles were associated with 18,000 or so TCR beta sequences at a false discovery rate of 0.05 in a later analysis. V-gene and J-gene trimming of TCR beta chains was associated with a missense DCLRE1C variant in a later genetic analysis, and the association was replicated in an independent cohort. Because HLA typing was missing for some donors at each locus, association tests included only the typed subset. A few of the identified cytomegalovirus-associated TCR beta chains were confirmed in vitro to be specific for cytomegalovirus antigens. Across donors, most TCR sequences were observed very rarely, whereas some public TCRs were present in many individuals. Sequencing depth was assumed to be roughly uniform across donors in the presence/absence analyses, though that assumption may not hold. Immune exposure information for the cohort was limited to CMV serostatus. A further reported finding was that TCR beta sequences accurately predicted the HLA-A and HLA-B alleles for most subjects in the first cohort. An earlier analysis of approximately 530 of the donors showed that most TCR beta V segments appeared in productive rearrangements either about 87% or about 30% of the time, which broadly matched IMGT annotations. Only TCR beta chains were sequenced in this cohort, and the absence of alpha or paired-chain data limited detectable features. Because counts were too low, seventeen rarely observed V segments, including chromosome 9 orphons, were excluded from the earlier analysis of around 590 of the donors. Most CMV-associated TCR beta chains appeared to be HLA-restricted in a later analysis, and the HLA associations seemed to be driven largely by CMV exposure. Compared with equally common non-associated chains, HLA-associated TCR beta chains in a later analysis were more clonally expanded and had lower generation probabilities. Correlated functional status among segregating V segments might be attributable to linkage disequilibrium, but an unknown experimental factor could not be ruled out. Some IMGT-functional V segments, including TRBV6-2 and TRBV6-3, could not be distinguished by the 87-base-pair reads and were therefore excluded. A cluster of highly shared sequence variants was judged likely to be a technical artifact of the sequencing pipeline.

Libraries were constructed by the immunoSEQ multiplex PCR assay. For the multiplex PCR, a mixture combining 60 forward primers for TCR Vbeta segments and 13 reverse primers for TCR Jbeta segments was used. The CDR3 region of rearranged TCR beta genes was amplified from genomic DNA with a multiplex PCR assay. Amplified TCR beta libraries were sequenced as 87-base-pair reads on the Illumina HiSeq System. Turning to the authors' computational methods: In a later analysis, roughly 80 million unique TCR beta chains were counted across the 666 repertoires, and roughly 9.9 million of these chains were shared by at least two donors. A nearest-neighbor algorithm error-corrected the raw reads and collapsed the reads into unique sequences, merging closely related sequences to remove PCR and sequencing errors. Alignment of CDR3 sequences to IMGT reference sequences was used to assign V, D and J gene segments. For a sequence to be retained, at least a six-nucleotide match to both a V gene segment and a J gene segment was required. A rearrangement counted as productive if the CDR3 had no stop codons and remained in frame with V and J, and every other rearrangement counted as non-productive. Following IMGT convention, CDR3 was defined as the stretch from the second conserved V-encoded cysteine to the conserved J-encoded phenylalanine. The earlier analysis of around 640 of the donors excluded sequences that lacked an unambiguous match to a single V gene segment. In an earlier analysis of a few hundred of the donors, V segments were called functional above 56.7% productive rearrangements and were called segregating when the between-donor standard deviation exceeded 5%. A statistical classification framework was built to diagnose cytomegalovirus status from the catalog of TCR beta chain sequences. In a later analysis, V and J genes were assigned by comparing TCR nucleotide sequences against IMGT/GENE-DB human TR gene sequences. The TCRdist pipeline was used in a later analysis to assign CDR3 sequences and most-parsimonious VDJ recombination scenarios. In a later analysis, each TCR beta chain was defined by its CDR3 amino acid sequence together with its V-gene family, and reads lacking a unique V-gene family were excluded. To address suspected cross-contamination and a sequencing artifact, a later analysis removed 592 highly shared, low-generation-probability nucleotide sequences. In a later analysis, a clonal expansion index was calculated for each public chain from normalized within-repertoire ranks of inferred template counts. Generation probabilities in a later analysis came from a VDJ recombination model fitted to out-of-frame rearrangements, and those results were checked against IGoR. In a later analysis, hypergeometric tests were used to score TCR-TCR, TCR-HLA and TCR-CMV co-occurrence, with a repertoire-size bias correction applied to TCR pairs. A later analysis estimated false discovery rates by permuting HLA or CMV assignments 20 times. In a later analysis, co-occurring TCRs were grouped with DBSCAN, and TCRdist sequence similarity was added when clustering was performed within HLA-allele-positive subsets. For co-occurrence clustering, repertoires with fewer than 30,000 or more than 120,000 public chains were excluded, along with roughly five repertoires with anomalous nucleotide sharing. Drawn from immuneACCESS, this table holds only the in-frame rearrangements with V and J called that TCRdb kept. Clones are partly lost; checked studies trace under half to an unresolved V gene and leave the rest unexplained. From that table come the V and J calls and clone size; the DNA was used to work out D and trimming. The sample table lists 200,000 to 250,000 clones, 70% to 80% of them with a count of one. 1.8% of the sample rests with the top ten.

The cohort was made up of several hundred healthy bone marrow donors. All cohort members were sampled while nominally healthy, although unrecorded immune exposures were likely present. The donor tested CMV seronegative, placing the donor among the 350 or so seronegative members of the cohort. A peripheral blood sample was provided by each donor, and peripheral blood mononuclear cells were used for TCR beta sequencing. The Qiagen DNeasy Blood Extraction Kit was used to extract genomic DNA from the blood cell samples. The CDR3 runs 14 residues from the cysteine to the phenylalanine. Only the CDR3 DNA stays, 42 bases, in frame from base 1. The CDR1 and CDR2 encoded by the germline V gene are SGDLS and YYNGEE. Between the V and J ends, shortened by 0 bases and 2 bases respectively, the junction contains 7 bases. Comments on this clone: What antigen it recognizes has not been identified. No base quality values were provided; no much bigger clone lies one nucleotide off.

The TCR was taken from a woman aged 25 to 39 in good health and CMV-seronegative. The sequencing sample was made of PBMCs. Recombination joined TRBV9 with TRBJ2-3; no D gene call is confident. The sequenced DNA: TGTGCCAGCAGCGTAGAAGCGACCACAGATACGCAGTATTTT. This is translated as CASSVEATTDTQYF.